One sample yielded the 3 T cell receptor beta chains listed below, sequenced in a study of spatial heterogeneity in lung cancer. TCRdb re-derived calls from the 5' RACE reads in MiXCR, one entry per CDR3 protein. This table has about 1,500 distinct CDR3 sequences, 7% to 9% appearing once. Time point: sample taken at primary tumor resection. Whole RNA came from tumor, nontumor lung or frozen PBMC and was sequenced without being sorted. The material was normal lung tissue next to the tumor, obtained at surgery. The receptors originated from a female donor with early-stage non-small cell lung cancer.

This clonotype is medium-sized in the sample. This beta chain slipped into a library made for alpha chains as a stray read, so its size is not meaningful. CDR3 nucleotides: TGTGCCTGGACGGGACAGGGTTGGAATGAGCAGTTCTTC. It yields the protein CAWTGQGWNEQFF. This chain links TRBV30 with TRBJ2-1; 9 bases align to TRBD1. V was pared by 4 bases and J by 7 bases, with 5 bases of the junction left unmatched. From germline, CDR1 is GTSNPN and CDR2 SVGIG (reference sequence). The CDR3 contains 13 residues.

This clonotype is categorized as medium-sized. In a library made to pick up alpha chains, this beta chain is a stray read with a size that means little. V is TRBV7-2 and J is TRBJ2-3, with 9 bases fitting TRBD2. Germline V CDR1 and CDR2: SGHTA, FQGNSA. Trimming at V came to 5 bases and at J to 4 bases, leaving 7 bases not matched to a gene. This CDR3 comprises 15 residues. The CDR3 bases are TGTGCCAGCAGCCGGGACCAGCGGGGGGCAGATACGCAGTATTTT. This codes for CASSRDQRGADTQYF.

This clonotype has ten or more counts. This beta chain is an unintended read in a library built for alpha chains; its size means little. The gene calls are TRBV10-3 and TRBJ2-5; 9 nucleotides match TRBD2. CDR1 and CDR2 (germline): ENHRY, SYGVKD. The J segment lost 5 bases and the V segment lost 6 bases, leaving 7 bases of the junction unmatched. The CDR3 is made up of 14 amino acids. The DNA of the CDR3 is TGTGCCATCAGCTCTAGCGGGAAGACGGAGACCCAGTACTTC. Translating gives CAISSSGKTETQYF.